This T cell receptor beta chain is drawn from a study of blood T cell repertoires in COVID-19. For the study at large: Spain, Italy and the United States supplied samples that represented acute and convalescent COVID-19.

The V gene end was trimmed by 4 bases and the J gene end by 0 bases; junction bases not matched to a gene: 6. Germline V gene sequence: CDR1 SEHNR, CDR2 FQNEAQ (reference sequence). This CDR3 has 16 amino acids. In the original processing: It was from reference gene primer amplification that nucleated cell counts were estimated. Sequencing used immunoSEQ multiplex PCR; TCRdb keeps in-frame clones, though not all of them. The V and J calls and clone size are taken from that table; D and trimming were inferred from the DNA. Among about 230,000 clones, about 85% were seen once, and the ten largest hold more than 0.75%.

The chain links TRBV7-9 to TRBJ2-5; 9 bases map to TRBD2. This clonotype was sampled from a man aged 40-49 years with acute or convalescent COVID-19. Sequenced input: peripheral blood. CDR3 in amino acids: CASSYSGGWYQETQYF. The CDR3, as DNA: TGTGCCAGCAGCTATAGCGGGGGCTGGTACCAAGAGACCCAGTACTTC.